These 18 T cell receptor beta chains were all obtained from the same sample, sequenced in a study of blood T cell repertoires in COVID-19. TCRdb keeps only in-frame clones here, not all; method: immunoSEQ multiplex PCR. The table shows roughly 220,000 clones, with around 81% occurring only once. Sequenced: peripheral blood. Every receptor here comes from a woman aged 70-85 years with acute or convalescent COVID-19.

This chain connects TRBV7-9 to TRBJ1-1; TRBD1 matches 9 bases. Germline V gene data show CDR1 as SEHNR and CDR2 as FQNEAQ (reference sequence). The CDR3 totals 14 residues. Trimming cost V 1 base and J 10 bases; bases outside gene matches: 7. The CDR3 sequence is CASSLGGTGGVAFF. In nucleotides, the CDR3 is TGTGCCAGCAGCTTAGGGGGCACAGGGGGCGTAGCTTTCTTT.

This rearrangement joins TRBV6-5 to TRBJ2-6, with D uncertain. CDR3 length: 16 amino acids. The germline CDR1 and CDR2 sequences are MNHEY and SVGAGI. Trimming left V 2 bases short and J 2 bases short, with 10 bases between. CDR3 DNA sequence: TGTGCCAGCAGTTACCCAGGCCCAACTGGGGCCAACGTCCTGACTTTC. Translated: CASSYPGPTGANVLTF.

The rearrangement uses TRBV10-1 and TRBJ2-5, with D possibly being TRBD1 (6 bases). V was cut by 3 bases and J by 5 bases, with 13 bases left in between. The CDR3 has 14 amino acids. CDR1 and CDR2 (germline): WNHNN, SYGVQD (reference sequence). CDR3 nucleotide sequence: TGCGCCAGCAGTGATGGGGGCTTGGAGGAGACCCAGTACTTC. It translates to CASSDGGLEETQYF.

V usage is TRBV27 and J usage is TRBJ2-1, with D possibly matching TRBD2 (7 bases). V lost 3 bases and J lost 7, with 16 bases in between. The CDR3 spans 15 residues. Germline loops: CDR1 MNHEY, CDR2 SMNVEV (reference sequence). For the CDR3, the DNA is TGTGCCAGCAGTTTGTGGTCGGGGGGCGGGAATGAGCAGTTCTTC. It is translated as CASSLWSGGGNEQFF.

The CDR3 DNA sequence: TGTGCCACCAGCAGAGAAAGGGGGAATGGCTACACCTTC. It codes for CATSRERGNGYTF. V and J are TRBV15 and TRBJ1-2; maybe TRBD1 (6 bases). CDR1 LNHNV and CDR2 YYDKDF come from the germline V gene (reference sequence). V lost 0 bases and J lost 6, with 8 bases in between. The CDR3 is made up of 13 amino acids.

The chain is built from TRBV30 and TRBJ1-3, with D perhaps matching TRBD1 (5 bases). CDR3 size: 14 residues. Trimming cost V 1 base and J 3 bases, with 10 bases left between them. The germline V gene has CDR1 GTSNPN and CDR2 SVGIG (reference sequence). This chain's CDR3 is CAWSALDIGNTIYF. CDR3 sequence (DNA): TGTGCCTGGAGTGCCCTGGACATTGGAAACACCATATATTTT.

CDR3 region: CASSLESKRESHEQYF. In DNA form, the CDR3 reads TGTGCCAGCAGTTTAGAGTCCAAGCGGGAGTCCCACGAGCAGTACTTC. V gene TRBV27 combines with J gene TRBJ2-7; 8 bases agree with TRBD2. The CDR3 sequence is 16 residues long. Losses at the gene ends were 2 bases for V and 5 bases for J; bases not matched to a gene: 11. Germline CDR1 and CDR2: MNHEY and SMNVEV (reference sequence).

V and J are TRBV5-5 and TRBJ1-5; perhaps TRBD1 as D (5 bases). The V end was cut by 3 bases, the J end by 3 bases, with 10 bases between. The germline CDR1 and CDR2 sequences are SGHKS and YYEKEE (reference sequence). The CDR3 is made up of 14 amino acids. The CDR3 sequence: CASSWGTVNQPQHF. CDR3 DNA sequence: TGTGCCAGCAGCTGGGGGACTGTCAATCAGCCCCAGCATTTT. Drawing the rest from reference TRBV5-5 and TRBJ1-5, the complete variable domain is DAGVTQSPTHLIKTRGQQVTLRCSPISGHKSVSWYQQVLGQGPQFIFQYYEKEERGRGNFPDRFSARQFPNYSSELNVNALLLGDSALYLCASSWGTVNQPQHFGDGTRLSIL.

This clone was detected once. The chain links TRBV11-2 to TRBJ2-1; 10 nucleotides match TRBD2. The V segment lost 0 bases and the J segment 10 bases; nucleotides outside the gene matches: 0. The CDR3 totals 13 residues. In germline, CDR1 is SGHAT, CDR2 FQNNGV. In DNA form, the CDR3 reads TGTGCCAGCAGCTTAGAACTAGCGGGGGAGCAGTTCTTC. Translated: CASSLELAGEQFF.

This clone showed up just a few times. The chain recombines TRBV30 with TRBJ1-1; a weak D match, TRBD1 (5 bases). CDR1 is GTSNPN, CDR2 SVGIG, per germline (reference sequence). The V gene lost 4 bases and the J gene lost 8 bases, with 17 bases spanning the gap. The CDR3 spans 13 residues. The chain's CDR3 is CAWTLGPKREAFF. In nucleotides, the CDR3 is TGTGCCTGGACTTTGGGGCCGAAACGAGAAGCTTTCTTT.

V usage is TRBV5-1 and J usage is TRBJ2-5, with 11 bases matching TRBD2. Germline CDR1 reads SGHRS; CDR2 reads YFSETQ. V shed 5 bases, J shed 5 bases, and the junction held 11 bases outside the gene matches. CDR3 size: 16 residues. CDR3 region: CASSPTSGSTGETQYF. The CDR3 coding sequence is TGCGCCAGCAGTCCCACTAGCGGGAGCACGGGGGAGACCCAGTACTTC. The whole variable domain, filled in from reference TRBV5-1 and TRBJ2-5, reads KAGVTQTPRYLIKTRGQQVTLSCSPISGHRSVSWYQQTPGQGLQFLFEYFSETQRNKGNFPGRFSGRQFSNSRSEMNVSTLELGDSALYLCASSPTSGSTGETQYFGPGTRLLVL.

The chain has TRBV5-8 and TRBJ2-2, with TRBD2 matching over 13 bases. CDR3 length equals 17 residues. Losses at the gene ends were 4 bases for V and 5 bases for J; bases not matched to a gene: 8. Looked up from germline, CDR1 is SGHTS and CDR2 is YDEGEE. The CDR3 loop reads CASSLIGLAGVTGELFF. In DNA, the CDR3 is TGTGCCAGCAGCCTGATCGGACTAGCGGGAGTTACCGGGGAGCTGTTTTTT.

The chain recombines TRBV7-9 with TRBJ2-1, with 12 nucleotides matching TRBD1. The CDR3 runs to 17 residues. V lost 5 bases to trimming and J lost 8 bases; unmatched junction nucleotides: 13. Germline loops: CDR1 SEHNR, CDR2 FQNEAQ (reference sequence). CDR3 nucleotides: TGTGCCAGCAGCCTCTCACCCGGGACAGGGGGCGCGGATGAGCAGTTCTTC. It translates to CASSLSPGTGGADEQFF.

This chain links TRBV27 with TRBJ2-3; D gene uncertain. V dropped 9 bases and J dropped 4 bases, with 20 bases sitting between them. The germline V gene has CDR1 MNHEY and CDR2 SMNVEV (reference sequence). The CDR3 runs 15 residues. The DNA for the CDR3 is TGTGCCAGGAAGTTGGTCGACTCCGATGCAGATACGCAGTATTTT. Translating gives CARKLVDSDADTQYF.

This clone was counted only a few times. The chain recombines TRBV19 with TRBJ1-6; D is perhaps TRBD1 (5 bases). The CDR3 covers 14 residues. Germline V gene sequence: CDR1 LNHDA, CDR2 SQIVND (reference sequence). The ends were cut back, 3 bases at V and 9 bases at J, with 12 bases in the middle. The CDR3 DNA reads TGTGCCAGTAGTATGGTCAGGGCGACTTCACCCCTCCACTTT. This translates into CASSMVRATSPLHF.

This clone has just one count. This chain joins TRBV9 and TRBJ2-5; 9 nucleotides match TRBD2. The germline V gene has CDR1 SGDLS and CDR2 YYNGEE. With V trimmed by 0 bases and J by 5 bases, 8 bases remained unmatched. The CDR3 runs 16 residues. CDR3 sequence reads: CASSVGSSGSSETQYF. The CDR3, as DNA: TGTGCCAGCAGCGTAGGGAGTAGCGGGAGTTCGGAGACCCAGTACTTC.

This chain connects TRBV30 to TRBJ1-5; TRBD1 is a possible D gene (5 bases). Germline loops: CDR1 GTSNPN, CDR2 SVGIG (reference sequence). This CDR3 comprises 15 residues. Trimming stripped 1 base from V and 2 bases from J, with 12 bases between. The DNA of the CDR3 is TGTGCCTGGAGTGCCAGGGTAGGGGGCAATCAGCCCCAGCATTTT. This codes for CAWSARVGGNQPQHF.

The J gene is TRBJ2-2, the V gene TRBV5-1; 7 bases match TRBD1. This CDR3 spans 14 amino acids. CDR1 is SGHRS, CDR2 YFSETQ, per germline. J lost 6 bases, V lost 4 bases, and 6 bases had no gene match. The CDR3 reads CASSVDRAAGELFF. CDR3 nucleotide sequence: TGCGCCAGCAGCGTCGACAGGGCGGCCGGGGAGCTGTTTTTT.